This TCR beta chain comes out of a study of vaccination and CD4 T cells after COVID-19. Study-wide context: Median time from second vaccine dose to sampling was just over 70 days (14 to 241).

Treatment here: approximately 11-day PBMC culture with coronavirus spike peptide pools or control peptides (ViraFEST assay). CDR1 SNHLY and CDR2 FYNNEI come from the germline V gene. The CDR3 covers 13 residues. The V and J ends lost 7 bases and 4 bases, in that order; junction bases with no gene match: 4. Sequenced with the Oncomine TCR Beta short-read assay was DNA taken from cultured CD4+ T cells. The authors extracted genomic DNA from cultured CD4+ T cells. One entry per CDR3 protein, called by TCRdb with MiXCR from the PCR reads. The sample includes about 23,000 distinct CDR3 sequences, 44% of them seen just once. Note on this clonotype: Its antigen is not identified.

This TCR was recovered from a human donor who received a COVID-19 vaccine. Specimen: CD4+ T cells from blood, cultured in vitro, collected before SARS-CoV-2 vaccination. V is TRBV2 and J is TRBJ1-2; 9 bases map to TRBD1. The CDR3 DNA reads as TGTGCCAGCACTCGGGACAGGGCCTATGGCTACACCTTC. It yields the protein CASTRDRAYGYTF.